One and the same sample provided the 19 T cell receptor beta chains below, sequenced in a study of blood T cell repertoires in COVID-19. Only in-frame clones appear in the TCRdb table, and some are missing; sequencing was by immunoSEQ multiplex PCR. The top ten clones hold approximately 15% of a sample with roughly 29,000 clones, 65% to 85% of them seen once. Sequencing was done on a sample of peripheral blood. These receptor sequences come from a woman aged 55-69 years with acute or convalescent COVID-19.

The chain links TRBV28 to TRBJ2-2; no clear D gene. Germline V lookup: CDR1 MDHEN, CDR2 SYDVKM. Trimming took 3 bases from V and 1 from J, leaving 9 bases between them. The CDR3 extends over 15 amino acids. The chain's CDR3 is CASSFAGVNTGELFF. In DNA form, the CDR3 reads TGTGCCAGCAGTTTCGCCGGTGTGAACACCGGGGAGCTGTTTTTT.

The chain carries TRBV28 and TRBJ1-2, with TRBD1 matching over 10 bases. Looked up from germline, CDR1 is MDHEN and CDR2 is SYDVKM. The V and J ends lost 2 bases and 2 bases, in that order; junction bases with no gene match: 5. The CDR3 totals 16 residues. CDR3 DNA: TGTGCCAGCAGTTTAGGGACAGGGGATCGGAACTATGGCTACACCTTC. Protein: CASSLGTGDRNYGYTF.

In this sample, this clone turned up a few times. The chain has TRBV12-5 and TRBJ2-1; TRBD1 agrees at 11 bases. V shed 6 bases and J 0 bases; nucleotides not matched to a gene: 16. This CDR3 spans 20 amino acids. Germline V gene sequence: CDR1 LGHNT, CDR2 FRNRAP. The chain's CDR3 is CASGTGTGGLRSSSYNEQFF. CDR3 in DNA: TGTGCTAGTGGGACCGGGACAGGGGGTTTGCGAAGCAGCTCCTACAATGAGCAGTTCTTC.

The CDR3 DNA follows: TGTGCCAGCACAGGGTCGGCTAACTATGGCTACACCTTC. It yields the protein CASTGSANYGYTF. V usage is TRBV7-2 and J usage is TRBJ1-2, with a possible D match to TRBD1 (5 bases). There are 13 residues in the CDR3. Trimming removed 7 bases from V and 0 bases from J, with 9 bases in between. The germline gives CDR1 SGHTA, CDR2 FQGNSA.

The V gene is TRBV30, the J gene TRBJ1-5; D perhaps matches TRBD1 (6 bases). Germline CDR1 is GTSNPN and CDR2 is SVGIG (reference sequence). This CDR3 region has 14 residues. V lost 3 bases to trimming and J lost 4 bases, with 13 bases between them. The CDR3 region is CAWSAGGRNQPQHF. CDR3 nucleotides: TGTGCCTGGAGCGCGGGGGGGCGGAATCAGCCCCAGCATTTT.

The chain recombines TRBV10-3 with TRBJ1-1, with D maybe TRBD1 (5 bases). The CDR3 totals 15 residues. Trimming took off 6 bases at V and 4 bases at J, with 18 bases between the two ends. CDR1 is ENHRY and CDR2 is SYGVKD in the germline V gene. CDR3 DNA sequence: TGTGCCATCAGCCTTCGGGGGGGATTAACCACTGAAGCTTTCTTT. Protein product: CAISLRGGLTTEAFF.

This chain uses TRBV5-1 with TRBJ1-1, with no clear D. There are 14 residues in the CDR3. Germline-derived CDR1 and CDR2 are SGHRS and YFSETQ. The ends were cut back, 0 bases at V and 1 base at J, with 7 bases in the middle. CDR3 coding DNA: TGCGCCAGCAGCTTGGGGGCCGGGAACACTGAAGCTTTCTTT. It encodes CASSLGAGNTEAFF.

The chain links TRBV4-1 to TRBJ1-4; D gene ambiguous. Trimming cost V 1 base and J 4 bases, with 16 bases left between them. CDR1 is MGHRA, CDR2 YSYEKL, per germline. CDR3 length: 17 residues. Here the CDR3 reads CASSQAQPRGGNEKLFF. In DNA form, the CDR3 reads TGCGCCAGCAGCCAAGCCCAACCCCGGGGAGGTAATGAAAAACTGTTTTTT.

The V call is TRBV3-1 (or the pseudogene TRBV3-2), the J call TRBJ1-1, with 8 bases lining up with TRBD1. Trimming removed 4 bases from V and 5 bases from J; junction bases left unmatched: 12. Germline assignment: CDR1 LGHDT and CDR2 YNNKEL (reference sequence). The CDR3 loop spans 16 amino acids. The CDR3 DNA sequence: TGTGCCAGCAGCCGTGGCGGGGTCAGGGGGCTGACTGAAGCTTTCTTT. Protein product: CASSRGGVRGLTEAFF.

This rearrangement joins TRBV7-9 to TRBJ2-7, with 8 positions matching TRBD1. The ends lost 5 bases at V and 6 bases at J; junction bases unmatched: 3. Germline CDR1 is SEHNR and CDR2 is FQNEAQ (reference sequence). The CDR3 is made up of 12 amino acids. The CDR3 nucleotides are TGTGCCAGCAGCCCAGGGGGCTTCGAGCAGTACTTC. This codes for CASSPGGFEQYF.

The DNA of the CDR3 is TGTGCCAGCAGCCCTCGACAGATCACAGATACGCAGTATTTT. This translates into CASSPRQITDTQYF. The rearrangement joins TRBV5-4 to TRBJ2-3; TRBD1 is a possible D gene (5 bases). The germline V gene encodes CDR1 SGHNT and CDR2 YYREEE (reference sequence). The V gene lost 4 bases and the J gene lost 2 bases, with 11 bases spanning the gap. The CDR3 is made up of 14 amino acids. The full variable domain, completed using reference TRBV5-4 and TRBJ2-3, is ETGVTQSPTHLIKTRGQQVTLRCSSQSGHNTVSWYQQALGQGPQFIFQYYREEENGRGNFPPRFSGLQFPNYSSELNVNALELDDSALYLCASSPRQITDTQYFGPGTRLTVL.

The chain joins TRBV27 to TRBJ1-1; no clear D gene. In germline, CDR1 is MNHEY, CDR2 SMNVEV (reference sequence). CDR3 length: 13 residues. Trimming pared 5 bases from V and 5 bases from J, leaving 12 bases between. The CDR3 DNA reads TGTGCCAGCAGTCCCGCGGGAGGGACTGAAGCTTTCTTT. It translates to CASSPAGGTEAFF.

The chain is built from TRBV9 and TRBJ1-2; unclear D gene. This CDR3 comprises 11 residues. Germline-derived CDR1 and CDR2 are SGDLS and YYNGEE. V lost 3 bases to trimming and J lost 8 bases, with 8 bases between them. The CDR3 DNA sequence: TGTGCCAGCAGCGCAACCAGGGGCTACACCTTC. This gives the protein CASSATRGYTF. Variable domain in full (rest from reference TRBV9 and TRBJ1-2): DSGVTQTPKHLITATGQRVTLRCSPRSGDLSVYWYQQSLDQGLQFLIQYYNGEERAKGNILERFSAQQFPDLHSELNLSSLELGDSALYFCASSATRGYTFGSGTRLTVV.

The chain couples TRBV19 to TRBJ1-5; D may be TRBD1 (5 bases). This CDR3 spans 15 amino acids. V lost 1 base and J 4 bases, leaving 11 bases between the germline ends. CDR1 is LNHDA, CDR2 SQIVND, per germline (reference sequence). CDR3 sequence (DNA): TGTGCCAGTAGTATAGTAGGGGCCTCTAATCAGCCCCAGCATTTT. Translated, it gives CASSIVGASNQPQHF.

Concerning this clone itself: As the CDR3 is not closed by the conserved phenylalanine or tryptophan, this likely results from a read error. V gene TRBV15 combines with J gene TRBJ1-4; 9 bases agree with TRBD1. Germline CDR1 and CDR2: LNHNV and YYDKDF (reference sequence). The CDR3 loop spans 14 amino acids. J was trimmed by 10 bases and V by 3 bases; bases with no gene match: 6. CDR3 bases: TGTGCCACCAGCAGGGACAGGGGTACGGCAAAACTGTTTATG. Translating it yields CATSRDRGTAKLFM.

CDR3 nucleotides: TGTGCCAGCTCACCGGTAAAGGGGGACTACGAGCAGTACTTC. It codes for CASSPVKGDYEQYF. The V and J genes are TRBV18 and TRBJ2-7; perhaps TRBD1 as D (6 bases). Per germline, CDR1 KGHSH and CDR2 LQKENI. There are 14 residues in the CDR3. Trimming pared 3 bases from V and 3 bases from J, leaving 12 bases between.

The V and J genes are TRBV11-3 and TRBJ2-2; D is possibly TRBD2 (5 bases). Germline lookup yields CDR1 SGHNT and CDR2 YENEEA. V was cut by 8 bases and J by 0 bases, with 10 bases left in between. The CDR3 runs 14 residues. CDR3 in DNA: TGTGCCAGCGCCCTCGGGACGAACACCGGGGAGCTGTTTTTT. It is translated as CASALGTNTGELFF.

V is TRBV27 and J is TRBJ2-7, with D tentatively TRBD2 (7 bases). V lost 10 bases and J 2 bases, leaving 15 bases between the germline ends. Looked up from germline, CDR1 is MNHEY and CDR2 is SMNVEV (reference sequence). The CDR3 runs 13 residues. CDR3 coding DNA: TGTGCCACCCGAAGGGGGGGGGCCTACGAGCAGTACTTC. Its protein is CATRRGGAYEQYF.

This clone was found a few times. The chain is built from TRBV6-5 and TRBJ1-2; 7 bases are shared with TRBD1. CDR1 is MNHEY, CDR2 SVGAGI, per germline. The CDR3 sequence is 14 residues long. The trim removed 7 bases at V and 5 bases at J, leaving 10 bases unmatched. The CDR3 DNA sequence: TGTGCCAGCAAAGGGGGACAGCACCCTTATGGCTACACCTTC. Its translation is CASKGGQHPYGYTF.